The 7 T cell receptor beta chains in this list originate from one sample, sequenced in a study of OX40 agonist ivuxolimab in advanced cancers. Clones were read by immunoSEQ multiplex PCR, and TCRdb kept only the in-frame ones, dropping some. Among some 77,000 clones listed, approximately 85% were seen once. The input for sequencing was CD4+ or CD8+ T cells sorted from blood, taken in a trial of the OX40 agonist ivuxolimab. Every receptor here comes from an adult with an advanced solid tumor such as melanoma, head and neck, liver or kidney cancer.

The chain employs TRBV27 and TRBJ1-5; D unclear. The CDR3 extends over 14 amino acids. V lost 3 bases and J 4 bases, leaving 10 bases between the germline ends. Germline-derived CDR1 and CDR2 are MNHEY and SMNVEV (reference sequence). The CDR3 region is CASSFQNKNQPQHF. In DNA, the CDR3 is TGTGCCAGCAGTTTCCAAAACAAGAATCAGCCCCAGCATTTT.

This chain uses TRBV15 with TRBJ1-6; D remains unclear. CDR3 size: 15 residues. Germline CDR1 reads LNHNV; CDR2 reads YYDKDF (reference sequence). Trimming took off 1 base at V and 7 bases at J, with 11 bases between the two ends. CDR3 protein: CATSRAGSENSPLHF. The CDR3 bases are TGTGCCACCAGCAGAGCGGGGTCGGAAAATTCACCCCTCCACTTT.

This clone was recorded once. CDR3 DNA: TGCGCCAGCAGATTCACAGATACGCAGTATTTT. This sequence encodes CASRFTDTQYF. This chain joins TRBV5-1 and TRBJ2-3; D gene ambiguous. V was pared by 5 bases and J by 2 bases, with 3 bases between. Germline CDR1 and CDR2: SGHRS and YFSETQ. This CDR3 has 11 residues.

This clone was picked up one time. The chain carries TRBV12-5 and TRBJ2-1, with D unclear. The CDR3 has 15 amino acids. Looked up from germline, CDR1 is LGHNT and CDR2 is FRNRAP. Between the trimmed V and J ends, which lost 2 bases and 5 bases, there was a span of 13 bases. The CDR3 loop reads CASGLSLLGNNEQFF. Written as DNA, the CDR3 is TGTGCTAGTGGTTTGAGCCTTCTAGGCAACAATGAGCAGTTCTTC.

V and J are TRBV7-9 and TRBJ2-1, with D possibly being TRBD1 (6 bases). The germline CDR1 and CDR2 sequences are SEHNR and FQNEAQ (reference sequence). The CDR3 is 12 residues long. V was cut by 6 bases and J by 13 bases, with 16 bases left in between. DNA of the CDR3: TGTGCCAGCAGTGGCATAGGGGACATCCAGTTCTTC. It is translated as CASSGIGDIQFF.

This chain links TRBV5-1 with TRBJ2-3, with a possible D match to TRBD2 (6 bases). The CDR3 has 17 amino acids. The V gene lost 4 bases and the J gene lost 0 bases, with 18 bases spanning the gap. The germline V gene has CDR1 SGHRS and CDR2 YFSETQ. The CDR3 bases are TGCGCCAGCAGCCCTGGGGGGAGGAGGCTTAGCACAGATACGCAGTATTTT. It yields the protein CASSPGGRRLSTDTQYF.

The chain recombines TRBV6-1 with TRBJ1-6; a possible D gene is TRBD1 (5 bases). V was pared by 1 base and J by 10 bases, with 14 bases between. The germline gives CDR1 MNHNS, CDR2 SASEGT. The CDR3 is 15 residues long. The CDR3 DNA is TGTGCCAGCAGTGAAGTATGGCAGGGAGGCTCACCCCTCCACTTT. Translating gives CASSEVWQGGSPLHF.